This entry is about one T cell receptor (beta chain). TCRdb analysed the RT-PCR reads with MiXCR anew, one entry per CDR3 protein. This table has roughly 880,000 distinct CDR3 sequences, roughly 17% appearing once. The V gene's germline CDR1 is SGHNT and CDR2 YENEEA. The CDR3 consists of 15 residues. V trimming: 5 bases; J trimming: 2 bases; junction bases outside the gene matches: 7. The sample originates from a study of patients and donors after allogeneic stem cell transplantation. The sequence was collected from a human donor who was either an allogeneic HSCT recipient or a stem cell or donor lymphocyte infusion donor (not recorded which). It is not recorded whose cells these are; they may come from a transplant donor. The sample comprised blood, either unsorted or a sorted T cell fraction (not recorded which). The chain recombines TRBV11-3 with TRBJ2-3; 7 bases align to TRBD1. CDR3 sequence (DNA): TGTGCCAGCAGCCGAAGGGGGCCTAACACAGATACGCAGTATTTT. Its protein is CASSRRGPNTDTQYF.